This TCR beta chain was identified in a study of T cell responses to AZD1222 COVID-19 vaccine. Profiled with immunoSEQ multiplex PCR; TCRdb holds only in-frame clones, not every one. The top ten clones hold approximately 4.1% of a sample with tens of thousands of clones, 70% to 90% of them seen once. V gave up 5 bases and J gave up 3 bases, with 8 bases separating them. The CDR3 extends over 13 amino acids. Germline values: CDR1 SGHNT, CDR2 YYREEE (reference sequence). The sample holds one count of this clone. The clonotype originates from an adult in good health. The chain couples TRBV5-4 to TRBJ2-2; a possible D gene is TRBD1 (5 bases). Sequencing was performed on peripheral blood, taken on day 0 of AZD1222 vaccination. Here the CDR3 reads CASRRRDTGELFF. For the CDR3, the DNA is TGTGCCAGCAGGCGCAGGGACACCGGGGAGCTGTTTTTT.